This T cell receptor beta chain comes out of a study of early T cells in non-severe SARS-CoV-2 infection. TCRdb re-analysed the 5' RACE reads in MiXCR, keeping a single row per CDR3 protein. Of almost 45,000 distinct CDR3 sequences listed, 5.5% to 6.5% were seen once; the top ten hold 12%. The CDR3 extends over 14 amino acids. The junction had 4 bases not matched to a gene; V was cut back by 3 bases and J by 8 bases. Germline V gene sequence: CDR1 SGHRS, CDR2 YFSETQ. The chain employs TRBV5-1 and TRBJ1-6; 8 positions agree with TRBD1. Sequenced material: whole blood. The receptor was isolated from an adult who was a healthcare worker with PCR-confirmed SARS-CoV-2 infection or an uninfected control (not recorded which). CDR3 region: CASSSYRGDSPLHF. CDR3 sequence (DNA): TGCGCCAGCAGCTCTTACAGGGGGGATTCACCCCTCCACTTT.